This entry lists 32 T cell receptor beta chains sequenced from one sample in a study of blood T cell repertoires in COVID-19. Clones were sequenced by immunoSEQ multiplex PCR, and TCRdb holds only the in-frame ones, with some missing. The table records about 58,000 clones, approximately 86% of them present only once. Sequencing used peripheral blood. These receptors came from a woman in her 70s with active COVID-19.

The chain links TRBV27 to TRBJ2-5; D not certain. This CDR3 has 13 amino acids. V was shortened by 6 bases and J by 2 bases, with 10 bases between the two germline ends. Germline values: CDR1 MNHEY, CDR2 SMNVEV (reference sequence). This CDR3 is CASRYSVQETQYF. The CDR3 coding sequence is TGTGCCAGCAGATACAGTGTACAAGAGACCCAGTACTTC.

The chain uses TRBV6-4 and TRBJ2-3; 11 nucleotides align to TRBD2. The CDR3 runs to 14 residues. Germline values: CDR1 MRHNA, CDR2 SNTAGT. The J segment lost 4 bases and the V segment lost 5 bases, leaving 2 bases of the junction unmatched. For the CDR3, the DNA is TGTGCCAGCAGTACTAGCGGGAGTTCAGATACGCAGTATTTT. This sequence encodes CASSTSGSSDTQYF.

This sequence joins TRBV28 and TRBJ1-1; the D gene is possibly TRBD1 (5 bases). CDR1 is MDHEN, CDR2 SYDVKM, per germline. The CDR3 runs to 11 residues. V was trimmed by 8 bases and J by 3 bases, leaving 7 bases between them. The CDR3 spells CASQGYTEAFF. Written as DNA, the CDR3 is TGTGCCAGCCAGGGTTACACTGAAGCTTTCTTT.

The J gene is TRBJ2-4, the V gene TRBV19, with 8 bases lining up with TRBD1. V trimming: 7 bases; J trimming: 9 bases; junction bases outside the gene matches: 11. The CDR3 totals 14 residues. Germline CDR1 and CDR2: LNHDA and SQIVND (reference sequence). The CDR3, as DNA: TGTGCCAGTACCTCGGGACAGGATGGTCCCATTCAGTACTTC. Protein sequence: CASTSGQDGPIQYF.

The rearrangement links TRBV3-1 (or the pseudogene TRBV3-2) to TRBJ1-1; the match to TRBD1 covers 9 bases. With V trimmed by 0 bases and J by 11 bases, 10 bases remained unmatched. The CDR3 sequence is 15 residues long. CDR1 and CDR2 (germline): LGHDT, YNNKEL (reference sequence). CDR3 nucleotide sequence: TGTGCCAGCAGCCAAGATCTTGTGGGGACAGGGCTGGCTTTCTTT. This translates into CASSQDLVGTGLAFF.

J is TRBJ2-6 and V is TRBV5-1; tentative D call: TRBD1 (5 bases). CDR1 and CDR2 from the germline V gene are SGHRS and YFSETQ. The CDR3 is 15 residues long. V was shortened by 7 bases and J by 0 bases, with 11 bases between the two germline ends. Here the CDR3 DNA reads TGCGCCAGCTCCCCCCAGGGCTCTGGGGCCAACGTCCTGACTTTC. Protein product: CASSPQGSGANVLTF.

The chain links TRBV19 to TRBJ2-3; possible D gene TRBD2, 5 bases. The length of the CDR3 is 15 residues. Germline loops: CDR1 LNHDA, CDR2 SQIVND (reference sequence). V was trimmed by 3 bases and J by 1 base, leaving 11 bases between them. The chain's CDR3 is CASSISAGGTDTQYF. The CDR3 DNA follows: TGTGCCAGTAGTATCTCGGCGGGTGGCACAGATACGCAGTATTTT.

V and J are TRBV2 and TRBJ2-2; TRBD2 is a possible D gene (6 bases). Germline values: CDR1 SNHLY, CDR2 FYNNEI. Trimming took 6 bases from V and 8 from J, leaving 16 bases between them. The CDR3 extends over 14 amino acids. CDR3 coding DNA: TGTGCCAGCAGGCCGGGACTGTCAGGGGGGGAGCTGTTTTTT. As protein: CASRPGLSGGELFF.

The J gene is TRBJ1-1, the V gene TRBV3-1 (or the pseudogene TRBV3-2); no definite D call. The germline CDR1 and CDR2 sequences are LGHDT and YNNKEL (reference sequence). V gave up 1 base and J gave up 0 bases, with 15 bases separating them. CDR3 size: 17 residues. The CDR3 bases are TGTGCCAGCAGCCAAGCCCGACCAGAAACTATGAACACTGAAGCTTTCTTT. Protein sequence: CASSQARPETMNTEAFF.

The chain recombines TRBV19 with TRBJ2-3, with 8 nucleotides matching TRBD1. This CDR3 region has 15 residues. The trim removed 0 bases at V and 7 bases at J, leaving 6 bases unmatched. Germline CDR1 LNHDA, CDR2 SQIVND (reference sequence). The CDR3, as DNA: TGTGCCAGTAGTATAGATGGGACAGGTGAAAATACGCAGTATTTT. This codes for CASSIDGTGENTQYF.

This chain connects TRBV6-8 to TRBJ2-3, with no clear D. The germline V gene encodes CDR1 MNHGY and CDR2 SAAAGT. V lost 0 bases to trimming and J lost 5 bases, with 18 bases between them. The CDR3 is 17 amino acids. CDR3 sequence: CASSYSIPPRRLDTQYF. CDR3 DNA: TGTGCCAGCAGTTACTCGATACCTCCCCGGCGGTTAGATACGCAGTATTTT.

CDR3 nucleotide sequence: TGTGCCACCAGCATACTAGCCCCCTCGCAAGATACGCAGTATTTT. The encoded protein is CATSILAPSQDTQYF. The rearrangement uses TRBV15 and TRBJ2-3, with TRBD2 as a possible D gene (6 bases). The V gene's germline CDR1 is LNHNV and CDR2 YYDKDF (reference sequence). V was clipped by 4 bases and J by 5 bases, with 16 bases between them. CDR3 length: 15 amino acids. The full variable domain, in which reference TRBV15 and TRBJ2-3 provide the parts outside the CDR3, is DAMVIQNPRYQVTQFGKPVTLSCSQTLNHNVMYWYQQKSSQAPKLLFHYYDKDFNNEADTPDNFQSRRPNTSFCFLDIRSPGLGDTAMYLCATSILAPSQDTQYFGPGTRLTVL.

The genes are TRBV27 and TRBJ2-5, with D possibly matching TRBD1 (6 bases). CDR1 is MNHEY, CDR2 SMNVEV, per germline (reference sequence). The V gene lost 6 bases and the J gene lost 2 bases, with 10 bases spanning the gap. The CDR3 has 13 residues. The CDR3 DNA is TGTGCCAGCAGATCTGACAGGCAAGAGACCCAGTACTTC. Translated, it gives CASRSDRQETQYF.

This clone came up once. The CDR3 sequence: CALAEGGGTDTQYF. CDR3 bases: TGTGCCTTGGCAGAGGGAGGCGGCACAGATACGCAGTATTTT. The chain links TRBV30 to TRBJ2-3, with D perhaps TRBD2 (6 bases). The CDR3 spans 14 residues. The germline V gene has CDR1 GTSNPN and CDR2 SVGIG (reference sequence). Trimming left V 7 bases short and J 1 base short, with 15 bases between.

V is TRBV21-1 and J is TRBJ2-1; TRBD2 is the table's D call, not checked against the DNA. TRBV21-1 has pseudogene status. The CDR3 runs to 15 residues. As DNA, the CDR3 is TGTGCCAGCAGCAAAGATCCTAGCGGCTACAATGAGCAGTTCTTC. Its translation is CASSKDPSGYNEQFF.

The CDR3 DNA reads TGTGCCAGTAGTTGGGGTGGCGGGAGTTGGAATAGATCCTACAATGAGCAGTTCTTC. It codes for CASSWGGGSWNRSYNEQFF. The V gene is TRBV19, the J gene TRBJ2-1; 7 bases line up with TRBD2. The V segment lost 5 bases and the J segment 1 base; nucleotides outside the gene matches: 17. Germline V gene sequence: CDR1 LNHDA, CDR2 SQIVND (reference sequence). The CDR3 sequence is 19 residues long.

Points on this clone: Mismatch with germline at one junction end may stem from a read error. The chain employs TRBV7-7 and TRBJ2-5; TRBD1 matches at 8 bases. The CDR3 sequence is 13 residues long. Germline V gene data show CDR1 as SSHAT and CDR2 as FNYEAQ (reference sequence). CDR3 sequence: CASSPDRVETQYF. DNA for the CDR3: TGTGCTAGCAGCCCGGACAGGGTGGAGACCCAGTACTTC.

This sequence joins TRBV3-1 (or the pseudogene TRBV3-2) and TRBJ1-6; 7 bases agree with TRBD1. The CDR3 spans 14 residues. Losses at the gene ends were 5 bases for V and 6 bases for J; bases not matched to a gene: 4. Germline V gene sequence: CDR1 LGHDT, CDR2 YNNKEL (reference sequence). In nucleotides, the CDR3 is TGTGCCAGCAGCTACAGGGGAGTTAATTCACCCCTCCACTTT. It is translated as CASSYRGVNSPLHF.

The chain recombines TRBV7-8 with TRBJ2-1, with TRBD2 as a possible D gene (5 bases). V was pared by 2 bases and J by 0 bases, with 11 bases between. The CDR3 has 16 residues. CDR1 and CDR2 (germline): SGHVS, FQNEAQ. The CDR3 nucleotides are TGTGCCAGCAGCTTAAAACGTGGGAGCTCCTACAATGAGCAGTTCTTC. Its translation is CASSLKRGSSYNEQFF.

This chain links TRBV5-4 with TRBJ2-3; 12 bases align to TRBD2. This CDR3 region has 16 residues. Germline CDR1 and CDR2: SGHNT and YYREEE (reference sequence). V was pared by 3 bases and J by 5 bases, with 7 bases of the junction left unmatched. The CDR3 region is CASSSGLAGLEDTQYF. Here the CDR3 DNA reads TGTGCCAGCAGCTCCGGACTAGCGGGATTAGAAGATACGCAGTATTTT.

The chain carries TRBV7-8 and TRBJ2-2; TRBD2 matches 10 bases. Per germline, CDR1 SGHVS and CDR2 FQNEAQ. With V trimmed by 1 base and J by 7 bases, 9 bases remained unmatched. The CDR3 runs to 17 residues. CDR3 coding DNA: TGTGCCAGCAGCTTAGAGCTAGCGGGAGTCAGTAACGGGGAGCTGTTTTTT. Translation gives CASSLELAGVSNGELFF.

This clone was counted only a few times. The rearrangement joins TRBV11-2 to TRBJ2-1; 10 bases map to TRBD2. Germline trimming cut 1 base from V and 7 bases from J; bases unmatched to any gene: 4. This CDR3 region has 15 residues. CDR1 and CDR2 (germline): SGHAT, FQNNGV. The CDR3 bases are TGTGCCAGCAGCTTAGGGACTAGCGGACTAAATGAGCAGTTCTTC. Protein product: CASSLGTSGLNEQFF. The complete variable domain, with remaining parts taken from reference TRBV11-2 and TRBJ2-1, reads EAGVAQSPRYKIIEKRQSVAFWCNPISGHATLYWYQQILGQGPKLLIQFQNNGVVDDSQLPKDRFSAERLKGVDSTLKIQPAKLEDSAVYLCASSLGTSGLNEQFFGPGTRLTVL.

The chain uses TRBV6-6 and TRBJ1-2; possibly TRBD1 for D (5 bases). The CDR3 covers 12 residues. Germline assignment: CDR1 MNHNY and CDR2 SVGAGI (reference sequence). Trimming shortened V by 4 bases and J by 10 bases, and 13 bases separated the two germline ends. The CDR3 sequence: CASSFGGADYTF. CDR3 sequence (DNA): TGTGCCAGCAGTTTTGGAGGGGCTGACTACACCTTC.

The chain couples TRBV7-9 to TRBJ2-3; D possibly corresponds to TRBD2 (7 bases). The germline V gene has CDR1 SEHNR and CDR2 FQNEAQ (reference sequence). The CDR3 is made up of 14 amino acids. V shed 1 base and J shed 4 bases, with 9 bases lying between them. The CDR3 region has the DNA TGTGCCAGCAGCTTAGAGGGGGGGCCAGATACGCAGTATTTT. Translating gives CASSLEGGPDTQYF.

This clone was detected only a few times. J is TRBJ2-7 and V is TRBV5-1; D perhaps matches TRBD2 (5 bases). The germline gives CDR1 SGHRS, CDR2 YFSETQ. V lost 2 bases and J 6 bases, leaving 15 bases between the germline ends. The CDR3 has 14 residues. The CDR3 sequence is CASSFNAGYSEQYF. Written as DNA, the CDR3 is TGCGCCAGCAGCTTCAATGCGGGTTACAGCGAGCAGTACTTC. Based on the CDR3 plus reference TRBV5-1 and TRBJ2-7, the full variable domain is KAGVTQTPRYLIKTRGQQVTLSCSPISGHRSVSWYQQTPGQGLQFLFEYFSETQRNKGNFPGRFSGRQFSNSRSEMNVSTLELGDSALYLCASSFNAGYSEQYFGPGTRLTVT.

The J gene is TRBJ1-4, the V gene TRBV2; D may be TRBD1 (5 bases). This CDR3 is built from 14 residues. Trimming took 4 bases from V and 8 from J, leaving 14 bases between them. The germline gives CDR1 SNHLY, CDR2 FYNNEI. Here the CDR3 DNA reads TGTGCCAGCAGTGTAGAGAGGGAGGGGGAAAAACTGTTTTTT. Translating it yields CASSVEREGEKLFF.

The chain carries TRBV14 and TRBJ1-1; 9 bases align to TRBD1. Germline V CDR1 and CDR2: SGHDN, FVKESK. The junction had 7 bases not matched to a gene; V was cut back by 3 bases and J by 11 bases. The CDR3 is 13 residues long. DNA of the CDR3: TGTGCCAGCAGCCACTGGGACAGGGCAGGGGCTTTCTTT. Residues: CASSHWDRAGAFF.

The rearrangement joins TRBV7-6 to TRBJ2-3; 7 nucleotides line up with TRBD1. This CDR3 is 16 amino acids long. Germline CDR1 SGHVS, CDR2 FNYEAQ. Trimming took 3 bases from V and 5 from J; bases not matched to a gene: 11. The CDR3 DNA sequence: TGTGCCAGCAGCTTCTCCGCGACAGGGTTTGGAGATACGCAGTATTTT. The encoded protein is CASSFSATGFGDTQYF. Using reference TRBV7-6 and TRBJ2-3 for the parts outside the CDR3, the full variable domain is GAGVSQSPRYKVTKRGQDVALRCDPISGHVSLYWYRQALGQGPEFLTYFNYEAQQDKSGLPNDRFSAERPEGSISTLTIQRTEQRDSAMYRCASSFSATGFGDTQYFGPGTRLTVL.

CDR3 residues: CASSLATGSGNTIYF. The CDR3 DNA follows: TGTGCCAGCAGCTTGGCGACAGGCTCTGGAAACACCATATATTTT. This chain links TRBV5-6 with TRBJ1-3; possible D gene TRBD1, 6 bases. The CDR3 contains 15 residues. From germline, CDR1 is SGHDT and CDR2 YYEEEE. V was pared by 0 bases and J by 0 bases, with 7 bases between.

V gene TRBV5-1 combines with J gene TRBJ2-1; the D gene is possibly TRBD2 (5 bases). V was shortened by 2 bases and J by 1 base, with 19 bases between the two germline ends. Germline CDR1 reads SGHRS; CDR2 reads YFSETQ. This CDR3 is built from 18 residues. The CDR3 nucleotides are TGCGCCAGCAGCTTATCCCCATCGGGCGGAGGTTCCTACAATGAGCAGTTCTTC. Amino acid sequence: CASSLSPSGGGSYNEQFF.

This clone has only a few counts. The chain links TRBV5-1 to TRBJ2-1, with 10 nucleotides matching TRBD1. Germline assignment: CDR1 SGHRS and CDR2 YFSETQ. V lost 3 bases and J lost 8; bases outside the gene matches: 2. The CDR3 loop spans 13 amino acids. The DNA for the CDR3 is TGCGCCAGCAGCTGGGACAGGGGCGATGAGCAGTTCTTC. It codes for CASSWDRGDEQFF. Looking up the rest from reference TRBV5-1 and TRBJ2-1 gives the full variable domain: KAGVTQTPRYLIKTRGQQVTLSCSPISGHRSVSWYQQTPGQGLQFLFEYFSETQRNKGNFPGRFSGRQFSNSRSEMNVSTLELGDSALYLCASSWDRGDEQFFGPGTRLTVL.

The chain links TRBV6-5 to TRBJ2-1, with 8 bases matching TRBD2. CDR3 length equals 14 residues. Trimming took 6 bases from V and 8 from J; bases not matched to a gene: 9. Germline CDR1 is MNHEY and CDR2 is SVGAGI. DNA of the CDR3: TGTGCCAGCAGCCAGGGACTAGTAAGTCATGAGCAGTTCTTC. It encodes CASSQGLVSHEQFF.